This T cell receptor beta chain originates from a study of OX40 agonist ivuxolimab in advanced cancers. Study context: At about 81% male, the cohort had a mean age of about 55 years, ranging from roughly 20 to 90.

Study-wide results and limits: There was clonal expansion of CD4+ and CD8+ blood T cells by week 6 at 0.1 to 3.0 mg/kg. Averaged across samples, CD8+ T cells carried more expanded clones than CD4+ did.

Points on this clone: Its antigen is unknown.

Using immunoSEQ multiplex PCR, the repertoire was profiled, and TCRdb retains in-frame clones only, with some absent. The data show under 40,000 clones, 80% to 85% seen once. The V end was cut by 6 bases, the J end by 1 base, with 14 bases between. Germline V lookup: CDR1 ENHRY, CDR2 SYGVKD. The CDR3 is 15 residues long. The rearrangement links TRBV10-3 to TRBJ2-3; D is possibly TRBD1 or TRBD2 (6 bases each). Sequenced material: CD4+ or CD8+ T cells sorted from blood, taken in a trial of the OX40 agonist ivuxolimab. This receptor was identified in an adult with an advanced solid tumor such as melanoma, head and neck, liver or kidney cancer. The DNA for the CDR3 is TGTGCCATCAGAGGGGGTAGCGGTGGCACAGATACGCAGTATTTT. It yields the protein CAIRGGSGGTDTQYF.